A selection of T cell receptor beta chains follows, all from one sample in a study of T cells in Graves' hyperthyroidism and ophthalmopathy. MiXCR, applied by TCRdb to the multiplex PCR reads, yields one record per CDR3 protein. The table has a few hundred thousand distinct CDR3 sequences, approximately 25% seen once. The sample consisted of blood. The receptors shown here come from a man in his fifties or sixties with Graves' hyperthyroidism. Each CDR3 is given without its conserved first and last residue. Fields, in order: J gene, V gene, CDR3 length, CDR3 protein.

J: TRBJ2-3; V: TRBV5-1; length: 12; CDR3: ASSGDARTDTQY
J: TRBJ1-6; V: TRBV12-3/TRBV12-4; length: 13; CDR3: ASSYGGGRISPLH
J: TRBJ2-1; V: TRBV20-1; length: 8; CDR3: SASGREQF
J: TRBJ2-7; V: TRBV28; length: 12; CDR3: ASSFLSKRGEQY
J: TRBJ2-7; V: TRBV19; length: 13; CDR3: ASSPGDSPAYEQY
J: TRBJ1-4; V: TRBV27; length: 13; CDR3: ASSLWGQSYEKLF
J: TRBJ2-1; V: TRBV6-2/TRBV6-3; length: 13; CDR3: ASSLRDLLHNEQF
J: TRBJ2-5; V: TRBV20-1; length: 12; CDR3: SASGSYLQETQY
J: TRBJ2-1; V: TRBV11-3; length: 15; CDR3: ASSLDLGGSFYNEQF
J: TRBJ1-2; V: TRBV3-1; length: 10; CDR3: ASSSGGGSYT
J: TRBJ2-4; V: TRBV18; length: 13; CDR3: ASSGQGVSKNIQY
J: TRBJ1-2; V: TRBV27; length: 12; CDR3: ASSWNRGRGGYT
J: TRBJ1-3; V: TRBV18; length: 14; CDR3: ASSPKPRDSGNTIY
J: TRBJ2-1; V: TRBV27; length: 17; CDR3: ASSLWGLAGLSSYNEQF
J: TRBJ1-5; V: TRBV28; length: 11; CDR3: TIQPYSNQPQH
J: TRBJ2-7; V: TRBV11-2; length: 13; CDR3: ASSPPAGLVGEQY
J: TRBJ2-5; V: TRBV7-9; length: 17; CDR3: ASSPNLPSSGGPQETQY
J: TRBJ2-7; V: TRBV29-1; length: 11; CDR3: SALRDGSYEQY
J: TRBJ2-7; V: TRBV11-3; length: 12; CDR3: ASRTSASLDEQY
J: TRBJ2-2; V: TRBV11-3; length: 11; CDR3: ASSLGRGGELF
J: TRBJ1-6; V: TRBV12-3/TRBV12-4; length: 10; CDR3: ASSWLHSPLH
J: TRBJ1-1; V: TRBV11-3; length: 10; CDR3: ASSRPNTEAF
J: TRBJ1-1; V: TRBV27; length: 11; CDR3: ASSLSRDTEAF
J: TRBJ1-2; V: TRBV7-8; length: 12; CDR3: ASSPRDSSYGYT
J: TRBJ2-7; V: TRBV7-9; length: 15; CDR3: ASSPLTFGQVFYEQY
J: TRBJ2-7; V: TRBV12-3/TRBV12-4; length: 13; CDR3: ASSTSGGVSSGQY
J: TRBJ2-1; V: TRBV15; length: 12; CDR3: ATIGTSGSHEQF
J: TRBJ2-5; V: TRBV20-1; length: 12; CDR3: SSIGTGGRETQY
J: TRBJ2-2; V: TRBV18; length: 13; CDR3: ASSQRLDTTGELF
J: TRBJ1-5; V: TRBV6-5; length: 14; CDR3: ASSSQGAGGNQPQH
J: TRBJ2-3; V: TRBV7-6; length: 13; CDR3: ASSLEMLRTDTQY
J: TRBJ2-1; V: TRBV12-3/TRBV12-4; length: 12; CDR3: ASNLGVRYNEQF
J: TRBJ2-7; V: TRBV12-3/TRBV12-4; length: 12; CDR3: ASSLTPRSYEQY
J: TRBJ2-2; V: TRBV3-1; length: 13; CDR3: ASSQPGQGAWELF
J: TRBJ2-7; V: TRBV12-5; length: 13; CDR3: ASGLVLGQVYEQY
J: TRBJ1-2; V: TRBV20-1; length: 10; CDR3: SASTGAAGYT
J: TRBJ2-3; V: TRBV29-1; length: 13; CDR3: SVDSGGRSTDTQY
J: TRBJ2-2; V: TRBV13; length: 11; CDR3: ASKKGATGELF
J: TRBJ2-3; V: TRBV20-1; length: 14; CDR3: SAREKDRPSTDTQY